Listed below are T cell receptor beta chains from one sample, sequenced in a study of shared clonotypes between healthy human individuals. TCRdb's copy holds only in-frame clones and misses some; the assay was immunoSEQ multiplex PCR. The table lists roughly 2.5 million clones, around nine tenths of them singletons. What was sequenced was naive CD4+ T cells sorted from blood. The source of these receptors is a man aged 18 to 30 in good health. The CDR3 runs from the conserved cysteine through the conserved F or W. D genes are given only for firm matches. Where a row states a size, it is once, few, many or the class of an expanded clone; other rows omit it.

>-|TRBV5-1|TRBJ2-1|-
CASSLDGAYNEQFF
TGCGCCAGCAGCTTGGACGGGGCGTACAATGAGCAGTTCTTC
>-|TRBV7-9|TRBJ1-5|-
CASSLAGIQPQHF
TGTGCCAGCAGCTTAGCTGGAATTCAGCCCCAGCATTTT
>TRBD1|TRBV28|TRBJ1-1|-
CASSLPGGTEAFF
TGTGCCAGCAGTTTACCAGGGGGCACTGAAGCTTTCTTT
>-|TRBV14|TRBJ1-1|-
CASSLLGREAFF
TGTGCCAGCAGCCTCCTGGGAAGGGAAGCTTTCTTT
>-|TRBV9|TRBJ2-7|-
CASSSGGPYEQYF
TGTGCCAGCAGCTCTGGGGGCCCCTACGAGCAGTACTTC
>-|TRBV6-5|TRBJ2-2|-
CASSGGGELFF
TGTGCCAGCAGCGGGGGCGGGGAGCTGTTTTTT
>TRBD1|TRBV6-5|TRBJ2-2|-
CASAPGGNTGELFF
TGTGCCAGCGCCCCAGGGGGGAACACCGGGGAGCTGTTTTTT
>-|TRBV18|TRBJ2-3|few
CASSPQSVSTDTQYF
TGTGCCAGCTCACCACAGAGCGTAAGCACAGATACGCAGTATTTT
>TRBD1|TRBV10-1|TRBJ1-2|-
CASSPDRGEGYTF
TGCGCCAGCAGCCCGGACAGGGGGGAAGGCTACACCTTC
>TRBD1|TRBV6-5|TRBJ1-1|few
CASRRTGMTEAFF
TGTGCCAGCAGACGGACAGGGATGACTGAAGCTTTCTTT
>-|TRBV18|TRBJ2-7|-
CASSPPARSYEQYF
TGTGCCAGCTCACCACCGGCAAGGTCCTACGAGCAGTACTTC
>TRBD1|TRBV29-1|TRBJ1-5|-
CSVSTGGGQPQHF
TGCAGCGTTAGTACAGGGGGCGGTCAGCCCCAGCATTTT
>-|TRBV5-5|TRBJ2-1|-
CASSLTTGYNEQFF
TGTGCCAGCAGCTTAACGACAGGTTACAATGAGCAGTTCTTC
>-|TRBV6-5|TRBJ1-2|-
CASSYNYGYTF
TGTGCCAGCAGTTACAACTATGGCTACACCTTC
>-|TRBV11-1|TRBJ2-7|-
CASSLYGGEQYF
TGTGCCAGCAGCCTATACGGAGGGGAGCAGTACTTC
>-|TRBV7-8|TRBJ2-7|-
CASSPRDRAYEQYF
TGTGCCAGCAGCCCCCGGGACCGAGCCTACGAGCAGTACTTC
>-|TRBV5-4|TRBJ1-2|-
CASSSRTGLGYGYTF
TGTGCCAGCAGCTCAAGAACAGGGTTGGGATATGGCTACACCTTC